This is a list of T cell receptor beta chains from one sample in a study of identifying expanded T cells in peripheral blood. Measured with immunoSEQ multiplex PCR; TCRdb has only the in-frame clones, and not every one. This table holds tens of thousands of clones, 70% to 90% found once. Sequencing was carried out using blood. The receptors derive from a person between 18 and 70 years old in good health. The CDR3 runs from the conserved cysteine through the conserved F or W. D genes are given only for firm matches. Expanded clones get a size class; other rows say once, few or many, or leave the size out.

TGTGCCAGCTCACCAGGGACATTAAACACTGAAGCTTTCTTT	CASSPGTLNTEAFF	-	-	TRBJ1-1	TRBV18
TGTGCCAGCATCCTAGGGTTGACGCAGTATTTT	CASILGLTQYF	-	-	TRBJ2-3	TRBV27
TGTGCCAGCAGCTTAAGTGGTCAGGGTGGTTCACCCCTCCACTTT	CASSLSGQGGSPLHF	-	-	TRBJ1-6	TRBV7-6
TGTGCCAGCAGCTTTAGCAGGGGTCTCTACAATGAGCAGTTCTTC	CASSFSRGLYNEQFF	once	-	TRBJ2-1	TRBV11-2
TGTGCCAGCAGTTACAGCCTCGGGGCCGGGAATGGCTACACCTTC	CASSYSLGAGNGYTF	-	-	TRBJ1-2	TRBV6-5
TGTGCCAGCAGCGGGACAGGGGCGAATCAGCCCCAGCATTTT	CASSGTGANQPQHF	few	TRBD1	TRBJ1-5	TRBV2
TGTGCCACGTACCGGGACGTAGAAGCTTTCTTT	CATYRDVEAFF	-	-	TRBJ1-1	TRBV5-5
TGTGCCAGCAGTTTACGTGATGCCTATGGCTACACCTTC	CASSLRDAYGYTF	-	-	TRBJ1-2	TRBV28
TGTGCCAGCAGTGAACAGGGGAACACCTACGAGCAGTACTTC	CASSEQGNTYEQYF	-	-	TRBJ2-7	TRBV2
TGTGCCAGTAGTATGTCAGGGACAGGACGCGATACGCAGTATTTT	CASSMSGTGRDTQYF	-	TRBD1	TRBJ2-3	TRBV19
TGTGCCAGCAGTCCCGACAGGGGGGACTACAATGAGCAGTTCTTC	CASSPDRGDYNEQFF	-	TRBD1	TRBJ2-1	TRBV7-7
TGTGCCAGCAGCCTTTCCGGGGGGGCTCGCTACGAGCAGTACTTC	CASSLSGGARYEQYF	-	TRBD2	TRBJ2-7	TRBV7-3
TGTGCTAGTGTTGAATACTCCTACAATGAGCAGTTCTTC	CASVEYSYNEQFF	-	-	TRBJ2-1	TRBV12-5
TGTGCCAGCAGCTCCTGGACAACCTCCCCAGAGACCCAGTACTTC	CASSSWTTSPETQYF	-	-	TRBJ2-5	TRBV5-8
TGTGCCAGCAGCTTGGGGGGCCGACGCTATGGCTACACCTTC	CASSLGGRRYGYTF	once	-	TRBJ1-2	TRBV5-6
TGCGCCAGCAGCCAGGCCACAGGGTGGAATCAGCCCCAGCATTTT	CASSQATGWNQPQHF	-	-	TRBJ1-5	TRBV4-3
TGTGCCAGCACCCTAGGACAGGGAAGGACTGAAGCTTTCTTT	CASTLGQGRTEAFF	few	TRBD1	TRBJ1-1	TRBV2
TGTGCCAGCAGTGACTCAAGAACAGGGACCGGCTACACCTTC	CASSDSRTGTGYTF	-	-	TRBJ1-2	TRBV2
TGTGCCAGCAGCTTAGAAGGCGGTGGCGGGTACGAGCAGTACTTC	CASSLEGGGGYEQYF	-	-	TRBJ2-7	TRBV11-2
TGTGCCAGCAGCTTGGAGAACGGTGAAGCTTTCTTT	CASSLENGEAFF	-	-	TRBJ1-1	TRBV7-9
TGTGCCAGCAGCCCCTGGGCAGGGTTGGGACAGCCCCAGCATTTT	CASSPWAGLGQPQHF	-	-	TRBJ1-5	TRBV7-2
TGTGCCAGCAGCTTAGTAGTACGCGTCAGCGAGCATGGCTACACCTTC	CASSLVVRVSEHGYTF	-	-	TRBJ1-2	TRBV7-2
TGCGCCAGCAGCCGAAGCTTGGGAGATCTCACTAGGAACACTGAAGCTTTCTTT	CASSRSLGDLTRNTEAFF	-	-	TRBJ1-1	TRBV4-3
TGTGCCAGCAGCTTCGGACCTGAGCAGTTCTTC	CASSFGPEQFF	-	-	TRBJ2-1	TRBV7-9
TGTGCCAGCAGGTACAGCGGCAATCAGCCCCAGCATTTT	CASRYSGNQPQHF	-	-	TRBJ1-5	TRBV2
TGTGCCAGCAGTGACGAGGGATGGGATCAGCCCCAGCATTTT	CASSDEGWDQPQHF	few	-	TRBJ1-5	TRBV2